These 16 T cell receptor beta chains originate from one sample sequenced in a study of T cell repertoires in aging, cancer and after chemotherapy (dated by TCRdb to about 2019). Genomic DNA extracted from peripheral blood, rather than sorted cells or RNA, was used as the source for amplification of TCR beta rearrangements. The sequencing machine was an Illumina MiSeq. Multiplex touch-down PCR with a mixed TRB-A/B primer pool was used to amplify rearranged TRB sequences covering the V, D and J segments. The public reads were reanalyzed by TCRdb: fastp trimming at Q25, MiXCR alignment, in-frame beta chains only. Rows with a matching CDR3 protein are joined into one entry that keeps the most common DNA and genes. This sample holds around 6,200 distinct CDR3 sequences; about 30% were observed only once. The top ten clonotypes cover roughly 7.4% of the sample. Sequenced sample: blood. These receptors originate from a human donor with a blood cancer.

This chain uses TRBV28 with TRBJ2-3; 7 nucleotides agree with TRBD2. J was trimmed by 4 bases and V by 2 bases; bases with no gene match: 3. The germline CDR1 and CDR2 sequences are MDHEN and SYDVKM. The CDR3 spans 14 residues. CDR3: CASSLAGDADTQYF. CDR3 in DNA: TGTGCCAGCAGTTTAGCGGGAGACGCAGATACGCAGTATTTT. Looking up the rest from reference TRBV28 and TRBJ2-3 gives the full variable domain: DVKVTQSSRYLVKRTGEKVFLECVQDMDHENMFWYRQDPGLGLRLIYFSYDVKMKEKGDIPEGYSVSREKKERFSLILESASTNQTSMYLCASSLAGDADTQYFGPGTRLTVL.

The genes are TRBV24-1 and TRBJ1-3; D gene unclear. CDR3 length: 14 residues. V dropped 3 bases and J dropped 2 bases, with 7 bases sitting between them. Germline V gene lookup returns CDR1 KGHDR and CDR2 SFDVKD. The CDR3 loop is CATSDPIPGNTIYF. The CDR3, as DNA: TGTGCCACCAGTGATCCAATTCCTGGAAACACCATATATTTT.

The V and J genes are TRBV20-1 and TRBJ2-3, with TRBD2 matching 9 bases. Germline loops: CDR1 DFQATT, CDR2 SNEGSKA (reference sequence). J was trimmed by 2 bases and V by 6 bases; bases with no gene match: 9. CDR3 length equals 15 residues. The CDR3 nucleotides read TGCAGTGCACCCGGTAGCGGGAGCCTCACAGATACGCAGTATTTT. It is translated as CSAPGSGSLTDTQYF.

The V gene is TRBV29-1, the J gene TRBJ2-7; D tentatively reads TRBD1 or TRBD2 (6 bases each). With 7 bases removed from V and 9 bases from J, the gap between germline ends came to 19 bases. Per the germline V gene, CDR1 is SQVTM and CDR2 is ANQGSEA. This CDR3 spans 12 amino acids. The CDR3 DNA reads as TGCAGCGCCCTAGGGGGGCGTTATGGGCAGTACTTC. As protein: CSALGGRYGQYF.

This clonotype was seen a few times. The chain joins TRBV19 to TRBJ1-5; 8 bases align to TRBD1. The CDR3 has 15 residues. Germline V lookup: CDR1 LNHDA, CDR2 SQIVND (reference sequence). The ends lost 0 bases at V and 5 bases at J; junction bases unmatched: 3. The CDR3 DNA reads TGTGCCAGTAGTATAGAGGGACAGGCCTATCAGCCCCAGCATTTT. Translating it yields CASSIEGQAYQPQHF. The variable domain in full, with the rest retrieved from reference TRBV19 and TRBJ1-5, is DGGITQSPKYLFRKEGQNVTLSCEQNLNHDAMYWYRQDPGQGLRLIYYSQIVNDFQKGDIAEGYSVSREKKESFPLTVTSAQKNPTAFYLCASSIEGQAYQPQHFGDGTRLSIL.

In its sample, this clonotype is large. The chain recombines TRBV29-1 with TRBJ2-1; D not resolved. Trimming stripped 6 bases from V and 4 bases from J, with 10 bases between. The CDR3 is 12 amino acids. Looked up from germline, CDR1 is SQVTM and CDR2 is ANQGSEA. CDR3 protein: CSVAPEYNEQFF. For the CDR3, the DNA is TGCAGCGTCGCCCCGGAGTACAATGAGCAGTTCTTC.

This clonotype has just a few counts. The V gene is TRBV5-1, the J gene TRBJ2-3, with a possible D match to TRBD2 (5 bases). The V end was cut by 1 base, the J end by 1 base, with 10 bases between. Germline CDR1 reads SGHRS; CDR2 reads YFSETQ. The CDR3 runs 15 residues. The CDR3 nucleotides are TGCGCCAGCAGCTTGCAGGCGAGGGGCACAGATACGCAGTATTTT. Translated: CASSLQARGTDTQYF.

This clonotype is deemed medium-sized. This sequence joins TRBV5-4 and TRBJ2-3; 13 nucleotides agree with TRBD2. Germline V CDR1 and CDR2: SGHNT, YYREEE (reference sequence). The CDR3 has 18 amino acids. With 5 bases clipped from V and 1 base from J, the junction kept 10 bases outside the gene matches. The chain's CDR3 is CASRDGLAGDFGTDTQYF. The CDR3 nucleotides are TGTGCCAGCAGGGATGGACTAGCGGGAGACTTCGGCACAGATACGCAGTATTTT.

The chain recombines TRBV5-1 with TRBJ2-3; 9 bases agree with TRBD1. Germline V lookup: CDR1 SGHRS, CDR2 YFSETQ. V lost 2 bases and J lost 7; bases outside the gene matches: 8. This CDR3 comprises 15 residues. DNA of the CDR3: TGCGCCAGCAGCTTACCGGGACAGGGAGTTCATACGCAGTATTTT. Amino acid sequence: CASSLPGQGVHTQYF.

The chain couples TRBV20-1 to TRBJ2-5, with D unclear. The CDR3 is made up of 14 amino acids. V lost 5 bases, J lost 3 bases, and 16 bases lay in between. Germline V gives CDR1 DFQATT, CDR2 SNEGSKA (reference sequence). CDR3 DNA sequence: TGCAGTGCTGGCCAAGACTCCCGCAAAGAGACCCAGTACTTC. Translated: CSAGQDSRKETQYF.

The rearrangement joins TRBV11-2 to TRBJ2-7; D remains ambiguous. CDR1 and CDR2 (germline): SGHAT, FQNNGV. This CDR3 is 11 amino acids long. The V end lost 6 bases, the J end lost 2 bases, and 5 bases lay between the germline ends. CDR3 nucleotide sequence: TGTGCCAGCAGTTACGCCTACGAGCAGTACTTC. Protein: CASSYAYEQYF.

The chain recombines TRBV5-4 with TRBJ1-2; D call uncertain. The CDR3 loop spans 15 amino acids. Germline V gene data show CDR1 as SGHNT and CDR2 as YYREEE (reference sequence). The V and J ends lost 4 bases and 1 base respectively, with 14 bases between them. CDR3 DNA: TGTGCCAGCAGCAAGCTATGGCAGGATAACTATGGCTACACCTTC. Protein product: CASSKLWQDNYGYTF.

The chain couples TRBV2 to TRBJ2-5; D may be TRBD1 or TRBD2 (5 bases each). CDR1 and CDR2 from the germline V gene are SNHLY and FYNNEI. This CDR3 contains 14 residues. Deletions cut 5 bases from V and 2 bases from J, with 12 bases between. CDR3 protein: CASSIGTVQETQYF. CDR3 in DNA: TGTGCCAGCAGTATTGGGACGGTACAAGAGACCCAGTACTTC.

This clonotype is medium-sized in the sample. The chain employs TRBV4-1 and TRBJ2-2; 7 bases map to TRBD2. V lost 5 bases to trimming and J lost 1 base; unmatched junction nucleotides: 7. This CDR3 contains 16 residues. Germline V CDR1 and CDR2: MGHRA, YSYEKL. CDR3 in DNA: TGCGCCAGCAGCAGAAAAGGGGAGGGGAACACCGGGGAGCTGTTTTTT. Its translation is CASSRKGEGNTGELFF.

The chain carries TRBV7-9 and TRBJ2-5; D is possibly TRBD1 (5 bases). The CDR3 spans 14 residues. Looked up from germline, CDR1 is SEHNR and CDR2 is FQNEAQ (reference sequence). Trimming removed 3 bases from V and 1 base from J, with 9 bases in between. The CDR3 loop is CASSLGQTQETQYF. The CDR3 nucleotides are TGTGCCAGCAGCTTGGGGCAGACCCAAGAGACCCAGTACTTC.

Turning to this clonotype: One end of the junction does not line up with germline, which may come from a read error. The rearrangement uses TRBV20-1 and TRBJ2-1, with TRBD2 as a possible D gene (5 bases). Germline lookup yields CDR1 DFQATT and CDR2 SNEGSKA (reference sequence). CDR3 length equals 11 residues. The CDR3 DNA reads as TGCAGTGCTAGATATAAAAGCGGCATGCTCTTC. Translated, it gives CSARYKSGMLF.